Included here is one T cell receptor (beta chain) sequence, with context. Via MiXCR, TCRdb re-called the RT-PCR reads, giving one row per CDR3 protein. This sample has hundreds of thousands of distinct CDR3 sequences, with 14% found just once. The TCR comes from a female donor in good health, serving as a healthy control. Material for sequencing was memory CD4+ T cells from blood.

DNA for the CDR3: TGTGCCAGCAGCTTAGGAATAGCGGGAGGGCACGATACGCAGTATTTT. It yields the protein CASSLGIAGGHDTQYF. V is TRBV11-3 and J is TRBJ2-3; 11 bases map to TRBD2. CDR1 and CDR2 from the germline V gene are SGHNT and YENEEA. Trimming at V came to 1 base and at J to 6 bases, leaving 6 bases not matched to a gene. The CDR3 sequence is 16 residues long.